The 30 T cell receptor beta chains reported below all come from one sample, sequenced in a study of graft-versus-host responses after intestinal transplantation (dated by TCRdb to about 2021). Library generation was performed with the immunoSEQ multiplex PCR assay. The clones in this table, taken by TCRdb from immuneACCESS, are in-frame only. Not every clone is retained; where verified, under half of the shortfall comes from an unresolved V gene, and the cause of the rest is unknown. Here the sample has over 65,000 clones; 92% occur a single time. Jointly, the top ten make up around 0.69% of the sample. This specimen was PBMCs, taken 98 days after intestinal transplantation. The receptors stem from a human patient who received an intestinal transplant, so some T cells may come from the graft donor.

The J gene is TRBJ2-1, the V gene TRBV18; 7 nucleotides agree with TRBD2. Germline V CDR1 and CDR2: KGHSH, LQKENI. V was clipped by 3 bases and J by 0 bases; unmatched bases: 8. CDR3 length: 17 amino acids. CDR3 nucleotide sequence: TGTGCCAGCTCACCTCTGACTAGCCGCGTCTCCTACAATGAGCAGTTCTTC. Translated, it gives CASSPLTSRVSYNEQFF. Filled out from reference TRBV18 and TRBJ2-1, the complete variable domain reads NAGVMQNPRHLVRRRGQEARLRCSPMKGHSHVYWYRQLPEEGLKFMVYLQKENIIDESGMPKERFSAEFPKEGPSILRIQQVVRGDSAAYFCASSPLTSRVSYNEQFFGPGTRLTVL.

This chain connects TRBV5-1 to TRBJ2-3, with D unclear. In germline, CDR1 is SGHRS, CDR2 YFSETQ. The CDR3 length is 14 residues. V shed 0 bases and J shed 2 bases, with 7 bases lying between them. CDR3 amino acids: CASSLAAFTDTQYF. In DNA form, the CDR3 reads TGCGCCAGCAGCTTGGCCGCCTTCACAGATACGCAGTATTTT.

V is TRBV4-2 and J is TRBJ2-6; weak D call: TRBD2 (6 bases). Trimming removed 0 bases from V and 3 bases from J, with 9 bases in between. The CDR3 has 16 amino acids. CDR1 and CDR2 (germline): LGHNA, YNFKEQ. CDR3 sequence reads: CASSQDGGDGANVLTF. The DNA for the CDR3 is TGTGCCAGCAGCCAAGATGGAGGGGATGGGGCCAACGTCCTGACTTTC.

The CDR3 coding sequence is TGTGCCAGTAGTGTCCAGGGGGCGGGCGAGCAGTACTTC. It encodes CASSVQGAGEQYF. This chain links TRBV19 with TRBJ2-7, with TRBD1 identical over 8 bases. V lost 5 bases, J lost 6 bases, and 6 bases stayed unmatched. There are 13 residues in the CDR3. Per the germline V gene, CDR1 is LNHDA and CDR2 is SQIVND (reference sequence).

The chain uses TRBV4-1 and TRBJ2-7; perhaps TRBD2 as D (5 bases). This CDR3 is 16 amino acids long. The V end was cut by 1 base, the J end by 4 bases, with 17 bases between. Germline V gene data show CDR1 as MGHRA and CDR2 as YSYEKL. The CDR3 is CASSQGFHRGFYEQYF. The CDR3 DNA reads TGCGCCAGCAGCCAAGGATTCCACCGGGGATTTTACGAGCAGTACTTC.

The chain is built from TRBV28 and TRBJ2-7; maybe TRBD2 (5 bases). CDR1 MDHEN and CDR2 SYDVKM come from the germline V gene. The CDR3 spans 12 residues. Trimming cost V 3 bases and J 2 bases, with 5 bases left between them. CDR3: CASSFGTYEQYF. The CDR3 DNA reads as TGTGCCAGCAGTTTCGGGACCTACGAGCAGTACTTC.

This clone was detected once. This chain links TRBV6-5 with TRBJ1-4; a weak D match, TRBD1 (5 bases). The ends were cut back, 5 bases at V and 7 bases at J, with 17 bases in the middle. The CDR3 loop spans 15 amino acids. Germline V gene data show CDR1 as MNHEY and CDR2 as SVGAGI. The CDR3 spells CASSPQAGRSEKLFF. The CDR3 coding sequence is TGTGCCAGCAGTCCCCAAGCAGGGCGAAGTGAAAAACTGTTTTTT.

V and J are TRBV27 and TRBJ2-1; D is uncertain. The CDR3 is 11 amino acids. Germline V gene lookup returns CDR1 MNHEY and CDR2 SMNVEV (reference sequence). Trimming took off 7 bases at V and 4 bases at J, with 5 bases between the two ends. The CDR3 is CASIGYNEQFF. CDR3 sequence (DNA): TGTGCCAGCATCGGGTACAATGAGCAGTTCTTC.

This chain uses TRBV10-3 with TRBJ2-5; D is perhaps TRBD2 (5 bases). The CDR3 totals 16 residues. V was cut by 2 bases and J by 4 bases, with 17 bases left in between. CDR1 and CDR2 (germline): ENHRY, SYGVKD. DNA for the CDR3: TGTGCCATCAGTGAGCTAAAGACTACGTGGGGAGAGACCCAGTACTTC. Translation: CAISELKTTWGETQYF.

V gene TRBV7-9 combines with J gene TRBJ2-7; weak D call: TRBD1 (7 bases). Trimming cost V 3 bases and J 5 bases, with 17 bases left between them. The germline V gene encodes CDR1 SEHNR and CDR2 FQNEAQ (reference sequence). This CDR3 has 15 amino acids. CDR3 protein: CASSLRQGGLDEQYF. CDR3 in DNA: TGTGCCAGCAGCTTGCGGCAGGGGGGTCTGGACGAGCAGTACTTC.

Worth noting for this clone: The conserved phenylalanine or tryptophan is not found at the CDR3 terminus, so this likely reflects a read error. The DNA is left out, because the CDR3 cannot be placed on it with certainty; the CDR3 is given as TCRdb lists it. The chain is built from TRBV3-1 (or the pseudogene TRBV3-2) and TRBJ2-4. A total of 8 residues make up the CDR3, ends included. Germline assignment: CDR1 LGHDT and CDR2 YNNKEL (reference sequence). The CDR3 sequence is CASSRTGS.

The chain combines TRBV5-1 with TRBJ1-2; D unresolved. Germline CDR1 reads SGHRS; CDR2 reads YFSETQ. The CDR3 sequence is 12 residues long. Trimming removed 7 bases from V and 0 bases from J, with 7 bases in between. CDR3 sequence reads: CASGAPNYGYTF. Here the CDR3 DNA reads TGCGCCAGCGGAGCCCCTAACTATGGCTACACCTTC.

The CDR3 DNA follows: TGTGCCAGCAGCCCAAGGACAGGAGACGGCTACACCTTC. The encoded protein is CASSPRTGDGYTF. The chain couples TRBV14 to TRBJ1-2; 7 bases map to TRBD1. CDR3 length: 13 amino acids. V gave up 4 bases and J gave up 8 bases; unmatched junction bases: 7. Germline values: CDR1 SGHDN, CDR2 FVKESK.

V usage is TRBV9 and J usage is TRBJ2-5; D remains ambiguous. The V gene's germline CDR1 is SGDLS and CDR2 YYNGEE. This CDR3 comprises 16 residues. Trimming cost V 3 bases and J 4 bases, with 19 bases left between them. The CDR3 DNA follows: TGTGCCAGCAGCGCCGGGCCCCATGTCGGACGAGAGACCCAGTACTTC. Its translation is CASSAGPHVGRETQYF.

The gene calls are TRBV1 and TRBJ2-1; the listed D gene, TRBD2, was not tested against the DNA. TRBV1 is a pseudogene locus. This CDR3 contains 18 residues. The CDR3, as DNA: TGCACCAGCAGCCAAGATTATGATAGCGGGGGGGCCGGCGATGAGCAGTTCTTC. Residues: CTSSQDYDSGGAGDEQFF.

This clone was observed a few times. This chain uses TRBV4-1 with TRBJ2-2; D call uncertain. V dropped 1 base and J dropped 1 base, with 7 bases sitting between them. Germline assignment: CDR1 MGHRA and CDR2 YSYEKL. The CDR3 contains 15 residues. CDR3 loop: CASSQVLRNTGELFF. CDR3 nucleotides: TGCGCCAGCAGCCAAGTCCTCAGGAACACCGGGGAGCTGTTTTTT.

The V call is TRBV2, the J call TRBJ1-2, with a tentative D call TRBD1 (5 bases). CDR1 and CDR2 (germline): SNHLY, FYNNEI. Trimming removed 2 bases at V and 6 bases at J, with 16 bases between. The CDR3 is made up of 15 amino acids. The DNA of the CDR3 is TGTGCCAGCAGTGAATTGTTGGGGTTGGGGGATGGCTACACCTTC. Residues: CASSELLGLGDGYTF. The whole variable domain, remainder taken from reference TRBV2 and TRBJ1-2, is EPEVTQTPSHQVTQMGQEVILRCVPISNHLYFYWYRQILGQKVEFLVSFYNNEISEKSEIFDDQFSVERPDGSNFTLKIRSTKLEDSAMYFCASSELLGLGDGYTFGSGTRLTVV.

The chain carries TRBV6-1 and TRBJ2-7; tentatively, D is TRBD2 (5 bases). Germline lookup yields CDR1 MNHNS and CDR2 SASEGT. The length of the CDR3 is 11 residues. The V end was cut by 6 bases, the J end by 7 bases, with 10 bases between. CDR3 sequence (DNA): TGTGCCAGCAGACGACGGGATGAGCAGTACTTC. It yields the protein CASRRRDEQYF.

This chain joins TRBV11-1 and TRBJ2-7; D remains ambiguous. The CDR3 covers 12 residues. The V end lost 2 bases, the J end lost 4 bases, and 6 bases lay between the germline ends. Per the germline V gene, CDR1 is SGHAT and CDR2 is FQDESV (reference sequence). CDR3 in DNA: TGTGCCAGCAGCTTAACCGGGTACGAGCAGTACTTC. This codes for CASSLTGYEQYF.

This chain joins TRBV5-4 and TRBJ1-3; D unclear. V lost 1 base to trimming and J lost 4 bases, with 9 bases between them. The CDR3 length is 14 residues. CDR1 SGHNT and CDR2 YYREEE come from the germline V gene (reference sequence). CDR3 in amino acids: CASSLPGSGNTIYF. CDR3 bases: TGTGCCAGCAGCTTGCCGGGTTCGGGAAACACCATATATTTT.

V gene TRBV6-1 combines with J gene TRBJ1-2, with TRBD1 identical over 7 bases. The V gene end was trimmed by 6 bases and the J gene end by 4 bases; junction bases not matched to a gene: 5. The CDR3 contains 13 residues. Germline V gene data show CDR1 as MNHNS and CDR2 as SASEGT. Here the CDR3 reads CASSSGQPYGYTF. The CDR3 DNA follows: TGTGCCAGCAGCTCGGGACAGCCCTATGGCTACACCTTC.

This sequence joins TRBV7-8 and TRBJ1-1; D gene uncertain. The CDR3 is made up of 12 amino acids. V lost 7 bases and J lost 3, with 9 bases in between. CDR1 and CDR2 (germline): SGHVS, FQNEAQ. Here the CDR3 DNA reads TGTGCCAGCATAACAGAAGACACTGAAGCTTTCTTT. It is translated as CASITEDTEAFF.

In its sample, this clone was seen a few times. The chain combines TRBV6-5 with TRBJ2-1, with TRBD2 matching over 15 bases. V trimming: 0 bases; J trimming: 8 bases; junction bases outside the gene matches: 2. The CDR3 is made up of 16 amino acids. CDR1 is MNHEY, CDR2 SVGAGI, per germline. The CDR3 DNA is TGTGCCAGCAGTTACTCGGGACTAGCGGGAGGATATGAGCAGTTCTTC. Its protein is CASSYSGLAGGYEQFF.

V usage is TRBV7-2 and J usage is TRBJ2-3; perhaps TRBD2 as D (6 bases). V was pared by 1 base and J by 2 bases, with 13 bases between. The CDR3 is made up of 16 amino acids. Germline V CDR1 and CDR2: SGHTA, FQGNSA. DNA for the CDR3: TGTGCCAGCAGCTTAGGCGCGGGGACTTACACAGATACGCAGTATTTT. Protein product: CASSLGAGTYTDTQYF. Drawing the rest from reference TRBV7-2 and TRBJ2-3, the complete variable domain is GAGVSQSPSNKVTEKGKDVELRCDPISGHTALYWYRQSLGQGLEFLIYFQGNSAPDKSGLPSDRFSAERTGGSVSTLTIQRTQQEDSAVYLCASSLGAGTYTDTQYFGPGTRLTVL.

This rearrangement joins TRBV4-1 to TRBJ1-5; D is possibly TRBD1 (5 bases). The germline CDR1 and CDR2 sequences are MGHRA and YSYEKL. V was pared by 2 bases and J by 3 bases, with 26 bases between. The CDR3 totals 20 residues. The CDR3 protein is CASSQFRSGTSVGSNQPQHF. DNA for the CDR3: TGCGCCAGCAGCCAATTCCGATCCGGGACCTCGGTTGGATCCAATCAGCCCCAGCATTTT.

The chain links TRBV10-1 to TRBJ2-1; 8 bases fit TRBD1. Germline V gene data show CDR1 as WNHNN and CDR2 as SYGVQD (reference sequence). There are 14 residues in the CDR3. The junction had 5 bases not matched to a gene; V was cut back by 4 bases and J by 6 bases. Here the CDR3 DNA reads TGCGCCAGCAGTGGGACAGGGCACGGCAATGAGCAGTTCTTC. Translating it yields CASSGTGHGNEQFF.

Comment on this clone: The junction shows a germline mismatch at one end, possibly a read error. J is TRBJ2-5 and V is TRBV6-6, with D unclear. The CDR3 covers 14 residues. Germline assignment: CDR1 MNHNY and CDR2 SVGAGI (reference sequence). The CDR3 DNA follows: TGTGCCAGCAGTTACTCTCATCTACAAGGGACCCAGTACTTC. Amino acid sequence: CASSYSHLQGTQYF.

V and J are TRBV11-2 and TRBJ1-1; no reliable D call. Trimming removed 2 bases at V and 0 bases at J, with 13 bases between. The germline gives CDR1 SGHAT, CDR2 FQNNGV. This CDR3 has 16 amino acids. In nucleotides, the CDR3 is TGTGCCAGCAGCTTATATAAGGGTACCATGAACACTGAAGCTTTCTTT. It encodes CASSLYKGTMNTEAFF. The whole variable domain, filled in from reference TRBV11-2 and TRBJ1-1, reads EAGVAQSPRYKIIEKRQSVAFWCNPISGHATLYWYQQILGQGPKLLIQFQNNGVVDDSQLPKDRFSAERLKGVDSTLKIQPAKLEDSAVYLCASSLYKGTMNTEAFFGQGTRLTVV.

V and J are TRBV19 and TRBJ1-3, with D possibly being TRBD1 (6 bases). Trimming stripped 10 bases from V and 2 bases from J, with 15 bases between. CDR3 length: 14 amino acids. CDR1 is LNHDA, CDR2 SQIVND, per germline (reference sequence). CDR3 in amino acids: CATSTGLTGNTIYF. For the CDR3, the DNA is TGTGCCACCTCGACAGGCCTTACTGGAAACACCATATATTTT.

The CDR3 region has the DNA TGTGCCAGCAGCTTGCTCGGGCAGCCCCAGCATTTT. It specifies CASSLLGQPQHF. The chain couples TRBV7-8 to TRBJ1-5; D gene uncertain. Trimming removed 3 bases at V and 7 bases at J, with 7 bases between. Germline V gives CDR1 SGHVS, CDR2 FQNEAQ. CDR3 size: 12 residues.